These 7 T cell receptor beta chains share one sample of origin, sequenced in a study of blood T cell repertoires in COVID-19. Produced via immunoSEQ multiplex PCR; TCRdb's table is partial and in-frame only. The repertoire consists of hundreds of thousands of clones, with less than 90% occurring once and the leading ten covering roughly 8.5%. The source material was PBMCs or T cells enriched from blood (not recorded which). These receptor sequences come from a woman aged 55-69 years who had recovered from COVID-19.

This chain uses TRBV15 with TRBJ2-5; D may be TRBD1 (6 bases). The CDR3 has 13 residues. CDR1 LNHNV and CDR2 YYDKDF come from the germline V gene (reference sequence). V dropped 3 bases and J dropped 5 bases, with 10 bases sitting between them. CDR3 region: CATSRYRAETQYF. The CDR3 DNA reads TGTGCCACCAGCAGGTACAGGGCGGAGACCCAGTACTTC.

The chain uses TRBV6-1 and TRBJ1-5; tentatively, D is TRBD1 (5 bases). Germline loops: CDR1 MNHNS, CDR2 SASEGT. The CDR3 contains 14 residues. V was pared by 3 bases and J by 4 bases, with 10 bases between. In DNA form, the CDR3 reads TGTGCCAGCAGTGAGCTTAAGGGGAATCAGCCCCAGCATTTT. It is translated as CASSELKGNQPQHF.

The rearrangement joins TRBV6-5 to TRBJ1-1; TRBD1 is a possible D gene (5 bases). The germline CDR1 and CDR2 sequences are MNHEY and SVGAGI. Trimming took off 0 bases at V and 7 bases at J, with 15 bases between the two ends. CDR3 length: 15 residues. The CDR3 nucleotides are TGTGCCAGCAGTTACTCTAGGGGCCAGGGAGGTGAAGCTTTCTTT. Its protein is CASSYSRGQGGEAFF.

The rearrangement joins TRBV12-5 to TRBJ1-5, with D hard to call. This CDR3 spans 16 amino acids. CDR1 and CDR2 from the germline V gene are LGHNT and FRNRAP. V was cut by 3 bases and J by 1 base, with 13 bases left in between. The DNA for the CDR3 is TGTGCTAGTGGTTTAAGACTGCCAGAGAGCAATCAGCCCCAGCATTTT. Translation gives CASGLRLPESNQPQHF.

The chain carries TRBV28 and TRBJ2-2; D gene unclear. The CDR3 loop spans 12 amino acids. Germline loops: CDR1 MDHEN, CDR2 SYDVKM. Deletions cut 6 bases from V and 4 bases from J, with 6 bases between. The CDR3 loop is CASRLVTGELFF. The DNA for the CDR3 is TGTGCCAGCAGGCTAGTCACCGGGGAGCTGTTTTTT.

CDR3 loop: CASSQEVINSYGYTF. The DNA of the CDR3 is TGCGCCAGCAGCCAAGAGGTCATAAACTCCTATGGCTACACCTTC. The rearrangement joins TRBV4-1 to TRBJ1-2; D is uncertain. This CDR3 contains 15 residues. CDR1 MGHRA and CDR2 YSYEKL come from the germline V gene. V was pared by 0 bases and J by 4 bases, with 12 bases between.

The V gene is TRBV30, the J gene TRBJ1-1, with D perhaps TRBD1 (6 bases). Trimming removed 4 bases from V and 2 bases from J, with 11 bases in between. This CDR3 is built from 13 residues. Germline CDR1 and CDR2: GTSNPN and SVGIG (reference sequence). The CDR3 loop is CAWKGGSNTEAFF. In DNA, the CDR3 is TGTGCCTGGAAGGGGGGGAGTAACACTGAAGCTTTCTTT. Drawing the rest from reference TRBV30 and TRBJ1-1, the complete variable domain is SQTIHQWPATLVQPVGSPLSLECTVEGTSNPNLYWYRQAAGRGLQLLFYSVGIGQISSEVPQNLSASRPQDRQFILSSKKLLLSDSGFYLCAWKGGSNTEAFFGQGTRLTVV.